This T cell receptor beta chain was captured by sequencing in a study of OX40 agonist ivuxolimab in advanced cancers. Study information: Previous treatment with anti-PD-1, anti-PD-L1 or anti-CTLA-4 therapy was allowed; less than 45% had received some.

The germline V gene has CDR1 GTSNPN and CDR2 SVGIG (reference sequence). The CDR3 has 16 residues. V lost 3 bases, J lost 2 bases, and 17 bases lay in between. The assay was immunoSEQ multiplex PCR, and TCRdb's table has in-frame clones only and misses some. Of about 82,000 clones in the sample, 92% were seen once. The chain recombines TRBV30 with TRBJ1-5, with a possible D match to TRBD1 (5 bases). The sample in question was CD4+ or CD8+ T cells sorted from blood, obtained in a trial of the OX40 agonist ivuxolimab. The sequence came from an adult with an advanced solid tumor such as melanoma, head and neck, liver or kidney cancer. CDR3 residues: CAWRPTGALGNQPQHF. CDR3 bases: TGTGCCTGGAGACCTACAGGAGCATTGGGCAATCAGCCCCAGCATTTT.